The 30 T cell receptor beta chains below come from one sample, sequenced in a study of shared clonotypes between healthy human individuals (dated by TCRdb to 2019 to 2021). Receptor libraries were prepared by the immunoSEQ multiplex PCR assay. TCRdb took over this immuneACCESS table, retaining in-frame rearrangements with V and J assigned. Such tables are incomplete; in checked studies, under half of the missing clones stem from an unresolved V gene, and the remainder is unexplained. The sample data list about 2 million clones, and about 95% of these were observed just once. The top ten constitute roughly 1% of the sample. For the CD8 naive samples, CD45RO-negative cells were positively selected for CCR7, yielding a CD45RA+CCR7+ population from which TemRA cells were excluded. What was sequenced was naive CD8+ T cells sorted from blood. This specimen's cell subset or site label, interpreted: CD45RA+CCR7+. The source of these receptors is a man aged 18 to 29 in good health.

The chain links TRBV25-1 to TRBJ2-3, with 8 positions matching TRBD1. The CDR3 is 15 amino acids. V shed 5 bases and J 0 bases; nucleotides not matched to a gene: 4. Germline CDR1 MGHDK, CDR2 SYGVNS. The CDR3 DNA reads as TGTGCCAGCAGTAAGACAGGGGCTAGCACAGATACGCAGTATTTT. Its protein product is CASSKTGASTDTQYF.

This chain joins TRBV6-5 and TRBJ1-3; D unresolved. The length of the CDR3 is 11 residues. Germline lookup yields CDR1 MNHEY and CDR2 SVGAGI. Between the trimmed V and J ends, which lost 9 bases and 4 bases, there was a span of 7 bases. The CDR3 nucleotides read TGTGCCAGTGGCGAAGGAAACACCATATATTTT. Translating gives CASGEGNTIYF.

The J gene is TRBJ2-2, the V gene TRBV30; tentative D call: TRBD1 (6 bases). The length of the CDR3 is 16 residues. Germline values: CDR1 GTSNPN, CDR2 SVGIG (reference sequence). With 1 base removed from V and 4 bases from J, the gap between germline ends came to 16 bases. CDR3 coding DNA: TGTGCCTGGAGTGGAATCGGACAGACAGTCACCGGGGAGCTGTTTTTT. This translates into CAWSGIGQTVTGELFF.

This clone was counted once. CDR3 coding DNA: TGTGCCAGCAGTGTAATCAACACCGGGGAGCTGTTTTTT. It codes for CASSVINTGELFF. The genes are TRBV2 and TRBJ2-2; D is undetermined. The germline V and J ends were trimmed by 4 bases and 2 bases, with 5 bases remaining between them. The CDR3 spans 13 residues. Germline V gene data show CDR1 as SNHLY and CDR2 as FYNNEI.

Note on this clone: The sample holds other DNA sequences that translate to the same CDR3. The CDR3 coding sequence is TGCGCCAGCAGCCCTGGGACAGGGGCCGGGGAGCTGTTTTTT. The encoded protein is CASSPGTGAGELFF. V gene TRBV4-3 combines with J gene TRBJ2-2; TRBD1 aligns across 10 bases. The CDR3 covers 14 residues. Germline CDR1 reads LGHNA; CDR2 reads YSLEER. V shed 4 bases and J 6 bases; nucleotides not matched to a gene: 2.

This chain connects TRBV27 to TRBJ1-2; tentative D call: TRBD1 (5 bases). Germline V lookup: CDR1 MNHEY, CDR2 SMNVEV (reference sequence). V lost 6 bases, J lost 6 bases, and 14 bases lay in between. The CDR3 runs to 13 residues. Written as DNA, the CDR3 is TGTGCCAGCAGGACAGCTTATAGCAATGGCTACACCTTC. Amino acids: CASRTAYSNGYTF.

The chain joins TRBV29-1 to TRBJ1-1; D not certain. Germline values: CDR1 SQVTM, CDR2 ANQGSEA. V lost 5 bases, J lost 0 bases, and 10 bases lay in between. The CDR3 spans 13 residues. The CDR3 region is CSVLGLMNTEAFF. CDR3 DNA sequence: TGCAGCGTTTTAGGACTGATGAACACTGAAGCTTTCTTT.

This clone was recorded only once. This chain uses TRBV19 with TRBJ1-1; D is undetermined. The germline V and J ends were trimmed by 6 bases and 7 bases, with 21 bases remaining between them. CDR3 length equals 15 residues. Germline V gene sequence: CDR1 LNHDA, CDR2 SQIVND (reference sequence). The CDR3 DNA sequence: TGTGCCAGTAGGGGCGGTCGCTTGTTCTCGTTTGAAGCTTTCTTT. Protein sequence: CASRGGRLFSFEAFF.

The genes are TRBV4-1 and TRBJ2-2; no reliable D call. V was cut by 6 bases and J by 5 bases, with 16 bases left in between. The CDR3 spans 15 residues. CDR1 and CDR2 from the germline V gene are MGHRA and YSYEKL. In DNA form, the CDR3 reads TGCGCCAGCAGTGGAAGGGTAGACGGGACCGGGGAGCTGTTTTTT. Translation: CASSGRVDGTGELFF.

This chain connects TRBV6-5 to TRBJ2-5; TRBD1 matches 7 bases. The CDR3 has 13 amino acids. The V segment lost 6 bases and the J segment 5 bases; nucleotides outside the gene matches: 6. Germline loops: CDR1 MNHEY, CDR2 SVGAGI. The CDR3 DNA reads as TGTGCCAGCAGCGCCGGGACAGCGGAGACCCAGTACTTC. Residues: CASSAGTAETQYF.

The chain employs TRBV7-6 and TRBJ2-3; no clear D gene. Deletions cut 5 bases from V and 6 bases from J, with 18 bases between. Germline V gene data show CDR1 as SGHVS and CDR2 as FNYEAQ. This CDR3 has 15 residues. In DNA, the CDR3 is TGTGCCAGCAGCCCCGGCACCCCGGCGTCGGATACGCAGTATTTT. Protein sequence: CASSPGTPASDTQYF.

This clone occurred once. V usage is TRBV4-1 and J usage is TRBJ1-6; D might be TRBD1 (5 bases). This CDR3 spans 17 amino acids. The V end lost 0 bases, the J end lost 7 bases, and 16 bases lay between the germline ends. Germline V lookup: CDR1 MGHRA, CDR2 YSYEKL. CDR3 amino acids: CASSQEGSRGANSPLHF. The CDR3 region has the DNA TGCGCCAGCAGCCAAGAGGGCAGTCGTGGGGCCAATTCACCCCTCCACTTT.

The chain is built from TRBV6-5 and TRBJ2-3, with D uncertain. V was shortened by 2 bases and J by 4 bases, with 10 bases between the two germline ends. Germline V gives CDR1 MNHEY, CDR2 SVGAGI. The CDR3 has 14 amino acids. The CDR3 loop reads CASSYRGDADTQYF. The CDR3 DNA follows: TGTGCCAGCAGTTACCGTGGGGATGCAGATACGCAGTATTTT.

The CDR3 here is CASSPGANYGYTF. The DNA for the CDR3 is TGCGCCAGCAGCCCGGGTGCTAACTATGGCTACACCTTC. The chain has TRBV5-1 and TRBJ1-2; the D is unclear. V lost 4 bases to trimming and J lost 0 bases, with 7 bases between them. The germline V gene encodes CDR1 SGHRS and CDR2 YFSETQ. The CDR3 sequence is 13 residues long.

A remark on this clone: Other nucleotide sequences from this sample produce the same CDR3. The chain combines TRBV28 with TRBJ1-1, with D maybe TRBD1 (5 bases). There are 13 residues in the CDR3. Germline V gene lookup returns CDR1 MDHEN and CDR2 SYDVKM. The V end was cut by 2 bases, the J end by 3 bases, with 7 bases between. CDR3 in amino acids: CASSLQGDTEAFF. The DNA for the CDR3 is TGTGCCAGCAGTTTACAAGGGGACACTGAAGCTTTCTTT.

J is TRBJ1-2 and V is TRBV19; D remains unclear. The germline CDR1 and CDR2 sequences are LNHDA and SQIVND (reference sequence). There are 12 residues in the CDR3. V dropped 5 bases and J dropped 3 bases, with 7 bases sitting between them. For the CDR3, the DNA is TGTGCCAGTAGTCACAGAGACTATGGCTACACCTTC. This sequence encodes CASSHRDYGYTF.

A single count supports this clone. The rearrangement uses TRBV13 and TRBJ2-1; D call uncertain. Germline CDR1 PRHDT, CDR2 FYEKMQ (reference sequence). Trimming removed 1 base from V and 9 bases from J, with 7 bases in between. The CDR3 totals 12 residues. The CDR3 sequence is CASSLVGGEQFF. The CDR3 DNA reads TGTGCCAGCAGCTTAGTAGGTGGTGAGCAGTTCTTC.

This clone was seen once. CDR3 sequence: CASSYSPGSEQYF. The DNA for the CDR3 is TGTGCCAGCAGTTACTCGCCGGGTAGCGAGCAGTACTTC. The rearrangement links TRBV6-5 to TRBJ2-7; D ambiguous. Trimming stripped 0 bases from V and 6 bases from J, with 9 bases between. The CDR3 spans 13 residues. The germline CDR1 and CDR2 sequences are MNHEY and SVGAGI.

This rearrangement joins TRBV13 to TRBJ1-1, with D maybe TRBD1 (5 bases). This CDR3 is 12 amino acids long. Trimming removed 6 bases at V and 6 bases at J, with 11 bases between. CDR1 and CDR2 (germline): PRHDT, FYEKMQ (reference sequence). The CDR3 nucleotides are TGTGCCAGCAGTGAGGGGTATTCTGAAGCTTTCTTT. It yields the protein CASSEGYSEAFF.

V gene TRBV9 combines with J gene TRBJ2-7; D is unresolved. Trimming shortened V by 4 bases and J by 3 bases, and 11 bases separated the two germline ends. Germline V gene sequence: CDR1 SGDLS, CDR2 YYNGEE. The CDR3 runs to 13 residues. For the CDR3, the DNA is TGTGCCAGCAGCCATGGGGTGGGCTACGAGCAGTACTTC. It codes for CASSHGVGYEQYF.

The DNA of the CDR3 is TGTGCCAGCAGCTTTGGGTCTAGCGGGAGTAGGGAAGATACGCAGTATTTT. This gives the protein CASSFGSSGSREDTQYF. The chain combines TRBV11-2 with TRBJ2-3, with TRBD2 matching 10 bases. Germline loops: CDR1 SGHAT, CDR2 FQNNGV. The CDR3 totals 17 residues. J gave up 5 bases and V 3 bases, and 11 bases lay outside the gene matches.

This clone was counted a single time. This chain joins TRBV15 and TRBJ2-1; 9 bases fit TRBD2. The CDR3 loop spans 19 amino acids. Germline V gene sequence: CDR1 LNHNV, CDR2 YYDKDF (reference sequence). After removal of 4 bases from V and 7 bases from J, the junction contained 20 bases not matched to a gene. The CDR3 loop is CATSTDQLVAGDLSNEQFF. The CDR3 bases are TGTGCCACCAGCACCGACCAACTCGTAGCGGGAGATTTAAGTAATGAGCAGTTCTTC.

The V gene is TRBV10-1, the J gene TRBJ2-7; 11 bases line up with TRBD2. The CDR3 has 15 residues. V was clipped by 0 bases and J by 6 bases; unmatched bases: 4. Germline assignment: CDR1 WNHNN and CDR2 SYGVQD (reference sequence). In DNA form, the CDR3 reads TGCGCCAGCAGTGAGTCGGACGGACTAGCGGGCGAGCAGTACTTC. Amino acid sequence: CASSESDGLAGEQYF.

CDR3 sequence: CASSFGTSLFYEQYF. The CDR3 DNA follows: TGTGCCAGCAGTTTCGGGACCTCGTTATTCTACGAGCAGTACTTC. The rearrangement joins TRBV27 to TRBJ2-7; either TRBD1 or TRBD2 may supply D (5 bases each). Germline V gene lookup returns CDR1 MNHEY and CDR2 SMNVEV (reference sequence). Trimming took off 3 bases at V and 3 bases at J, with 15 bases between the two ends. This CDR3 has 15 residues.

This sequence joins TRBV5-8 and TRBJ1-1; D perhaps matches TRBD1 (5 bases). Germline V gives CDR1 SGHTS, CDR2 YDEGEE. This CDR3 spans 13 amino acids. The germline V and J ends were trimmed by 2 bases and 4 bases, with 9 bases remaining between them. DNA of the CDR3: TGTGCCAGCAGCTTTTCTGGGGCCACTGAAGCTTTCTTT. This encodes CASSFSGATEAFF. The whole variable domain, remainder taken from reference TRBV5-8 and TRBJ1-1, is EAGVTQSPTHLIKTRGQQATLRCSPISGHTSVYWYQQALGLGLQFLLWYDEGEERNRGNFPPRFSGRQFPNYSSELNVNALELEDSALYLCASSFSGATEAFFGQGTRLTVV.

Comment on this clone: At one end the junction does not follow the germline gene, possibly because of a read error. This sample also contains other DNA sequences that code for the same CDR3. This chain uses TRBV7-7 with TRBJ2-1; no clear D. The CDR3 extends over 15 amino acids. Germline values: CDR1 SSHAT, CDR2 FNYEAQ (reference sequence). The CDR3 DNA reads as TGTGCTAGCAGCCGTGACTTGAGCTCCTACAATGAGCAGTTCTTC. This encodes CASSRDLSSYNEQFF.

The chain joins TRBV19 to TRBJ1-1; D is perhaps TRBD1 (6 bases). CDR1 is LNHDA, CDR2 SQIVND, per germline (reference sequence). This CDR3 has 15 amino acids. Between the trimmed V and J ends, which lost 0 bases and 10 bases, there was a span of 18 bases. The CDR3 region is CASSIDAGAGLGAFF. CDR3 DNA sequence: TGTGCCAGTAGTATAGATGCAGGGGCCGGATTAGGAGCTTTCTTT.

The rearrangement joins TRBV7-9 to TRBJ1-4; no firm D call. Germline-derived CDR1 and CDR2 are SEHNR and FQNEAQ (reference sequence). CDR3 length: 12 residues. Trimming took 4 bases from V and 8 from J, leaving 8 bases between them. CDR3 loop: CASSSQEEKLFF. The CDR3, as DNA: TGTGCCAGCAGCTCCCAGGAAGAAAAACTGTTTTTT.

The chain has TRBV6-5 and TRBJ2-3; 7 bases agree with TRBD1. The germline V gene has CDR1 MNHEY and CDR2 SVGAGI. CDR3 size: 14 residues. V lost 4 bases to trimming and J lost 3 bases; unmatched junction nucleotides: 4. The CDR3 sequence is CASSSGQITDTQYF. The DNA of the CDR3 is TGTGCCAGCAGTTCGGGACAGATAACAGATACGCAGTATTTT.

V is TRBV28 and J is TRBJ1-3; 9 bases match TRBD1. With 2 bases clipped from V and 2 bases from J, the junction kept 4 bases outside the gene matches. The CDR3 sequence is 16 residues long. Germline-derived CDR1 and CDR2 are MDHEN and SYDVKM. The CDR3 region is CASSLTGGQPGNTIYF. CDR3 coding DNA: TGTGCCAGCAGTTTAACAGGGGGCCAACCTGGAAACACCATATATTTT.